This T cell receptor beta chain was sequenced during a study of human T cells and chemical hapten exposure. The CDR3 length is 13 residues. V was pared by 2 bases and J by 6 bases, with 11 bases between. Germline V gives CDR1 MNHEY, CDR2 SMNVEV (reference sequence). MiXCR was run by TCRdb on the 5' RACE reads, yielding one entry per CDR3 protein. The data show under 150,000 distinct CDR3 sequences, with approximately 20% seen just once and approximately 2.8% held by the top ten. From whole blood left unfractionated, total RNA was extracted. This rearrangement joins TRBV27 to TRBJ2-7; D could derive from TRBD1 or TRBD2 (5 bases each). The source is a human donor in good health. The CDR3 loop reads CASSLMWGSEQYF. For the CDR3, the DNA is TGTGCCAGCAGTTTAATGTGGGGGTCCGAGCAGTACTTC.